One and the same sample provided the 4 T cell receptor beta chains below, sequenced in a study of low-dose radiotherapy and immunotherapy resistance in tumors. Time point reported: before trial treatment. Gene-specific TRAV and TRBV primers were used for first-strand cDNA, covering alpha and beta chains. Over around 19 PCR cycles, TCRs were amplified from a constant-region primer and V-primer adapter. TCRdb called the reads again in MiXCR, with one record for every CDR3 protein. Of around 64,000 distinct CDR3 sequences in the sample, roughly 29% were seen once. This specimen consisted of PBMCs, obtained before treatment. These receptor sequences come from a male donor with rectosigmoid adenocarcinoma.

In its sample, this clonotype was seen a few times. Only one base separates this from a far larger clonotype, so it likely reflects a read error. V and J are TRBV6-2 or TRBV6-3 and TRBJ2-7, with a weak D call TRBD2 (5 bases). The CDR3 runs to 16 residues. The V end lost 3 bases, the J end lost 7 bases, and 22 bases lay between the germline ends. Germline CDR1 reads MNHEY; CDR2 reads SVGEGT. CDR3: CASSYSNWRADNEQYF. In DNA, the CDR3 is TGTGCCAGCAGTTATAGTAATTGGCGGGCAGACAATGAGCAGTACTTC.

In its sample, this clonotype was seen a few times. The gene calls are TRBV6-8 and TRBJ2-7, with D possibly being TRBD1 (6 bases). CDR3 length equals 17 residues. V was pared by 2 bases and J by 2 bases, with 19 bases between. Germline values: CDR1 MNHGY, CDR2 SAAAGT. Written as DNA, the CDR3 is TGTGCCAGCAGTTACCTGAGTCAGGGGCCAGGACCCTACGAGCAGTACTTC. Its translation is CASSYLSQGPGPYEQYF.

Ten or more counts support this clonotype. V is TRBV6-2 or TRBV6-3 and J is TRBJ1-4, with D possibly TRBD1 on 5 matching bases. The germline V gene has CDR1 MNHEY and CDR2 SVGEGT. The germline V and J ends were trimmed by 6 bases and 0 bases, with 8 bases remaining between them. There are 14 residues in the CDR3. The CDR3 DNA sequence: TGTGCCAGCAGGACAGCTGCAACTAATGAAAAACTGTTTTTT. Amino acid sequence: CASRTAATNEKLFF.

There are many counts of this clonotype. In DNA, the CDR3 is TGTGCCAGCAGCTTAGGACAGGGAGCCCAGGGCGAGCAGTACTTC. This sequence encodes CASSLGQGAQGEQYF. The gene calls are TRBV7-9 and TRBJ2-7, with TRBD1 matching over 7 bases. The trim removed 1 base at V and 6 bases at J, leaving 9 bases unmatched. Germline V gene lookup returns CDR1 SEHNR and CDR2 FQNEAQ (reference sequence). This CDR3 contains 15 residues.